A single sample is the source of the 21 T cell receptor beta chains below, sequenced in a study of cytomegalovirus exposure and HLA in healthy donors. The primer mix had 60 Vbeta and 13 Jbeta primers. Measured with immunoSEQ multiplex PCR; TCRdb has only the in-frame clones, and not every one. The table shows roughly 170,000 clones, with approximately 86% occurring only once. Sequencing was performed on PBMCs. The receptors originated from a male donor in good health and CMV-seronegative.

CDR3 coding DNA: TGTGCCAGCGGAAGACAGGTGAACACTGAAGCTTTCTTT. It specifies CASGRQVNTEAFF. The rearrangement links TRBV6-1 to TRBJ1-1; D might be TRBD1 (6 bases). Looked up from germline, CDR1 is MNHNS and CDR2 is SASEGT. The V end was cut by 8 bases, the J end by 0 bases, with 10 bases between. CDR3 length: 13 residues.

This chain links TRBV19 with TRBJ2-7; the match to TRBD1 covers 8 bases. Germline lookup yields CDR1 LNHDA and CDR2 SQIVND (reference sequence). V lost 7 bases and J lost 6; bases outside the gene matches: 5. This CDR3 comprises 12 residues. Here the CDR3 DNA reads TGTGCCAGTAAAGGGACAGGCTTCGAGCAGTACTTC. It translates to CASKGTGFEQYF.

The V gene is TRBV27, the J gene TRBJ2-5; 7 bases are shared with TRBD1. The CDR3 length is 15 residues. In germline, CDR1 is MNHEY, CDR2 SMNVEV (reference sequence). The trim removed 3 bases at V and 5 bases at J, leaving 9 bases unmatched. DNA of the CDR3: TGTGCCAGCAGTTTTAACAGGGGTAGCGCGGAGACCCAGTACTTC. The encoded protein is CASSFNRGSAETQYF.

The V and J genes are TRBV7-3 and TRBJ2-5; D is unresolved. The CDR3 runs 13 residues. The germline gives CDR1 SGHTA, CDR2 FQGTGA. Trimming took off 3 bases at V and 5 bases at J, with 10 bases between the two ends. The CDR3 region is CASSFRSGETQYF. In DNA form, the CDR3 reads TGTGCCAGCAGCTTCAGGTCTGGGGAGACCCAGTACTTC.

The rearrangement uses TRBV25-1 and TRBJ2-5; TRBD1 is a possible D gene (6 bases). The germline V and J ends were trimmed by 7 bases and 2 bases, with 20 bases remaining between them. This CDR3 has 16 residues. Germline loops: CDR1 MGHDK, CDR2 SYGVNS. CDR3 sequence reads: CASTLTPQQGQETQYF. CDR3 coding DNA: TGTGCCAGCACTCTGACCCCTCAACAGGGTCAAGAGACCCAGTACTTC.

J is TRBJ1-2 and V is TRBV27; 7 nucleotides line up with TRBD1. The length of the CDR3 is 16 residues. J gave up 4 bases and V 3 bases, and 11 bases lay outside the gene matches. Germline CDR1 is MNHEY and CDR2 is SMNVEV (reference sequence). CDR3 amino acids: CASSFLSTGWGYGYTF. CDR3 nucleotides: TGTGCCAGCAGTTTTCTATCGACAGGGTGGGGCTATGGCTACACCTTC.

This sequence joins TRBV6-1 and TRBJ1-2; 12 bases fit TRBD1. CDR1 MNHNS and CDR2 SASEGT come from the germline V gene. This CDR3 comprises 15 residues. V was pared by 5 bases and J by 8 bases, with 9 bases of the junction left unmatched. CDR3 in DNA: TGTGCCAGCAGTAGATCCGGGACAGGGGGCTTGGGCTACACCTTC. Its translation is CASSRSGTGGLGYTF.

This sequence joins TRBV2 and TRBJ2-5; D perhaps matches TRBD2 (6 bases). The CDR3 length is 17 residues. Trimming pared 6 bases from V and 5 bases from J, leaving 25 bases between. Looked up from germline, CDR1 is SNHLY and CDR2 is FYNNEI. The CDR3 is CASRRTLPRGSGETQYF. The CDR3, as DNA: TGTGCCAGCAGACGTACGCTCCCCCGGGGGTCGGGGGAGACCCAGTACTTC.

V is TRBV30 and J is TRBJ2-1; TRBD2 matches at 8 bases. CDR3 length: 18 residues. V was pared by 3 bases and J by 5 bases, with 18 bases of the junction left unmatched. The germline gives CDR1 GTSNPN, CDR2 SVGIG (reference sequence). CDR3: CAWRGAGGSRKANNEQFF. CDR3 DNA sequence: TGTGCCTGGAGGGGGGCGGGAGGATCCCGGAAGGCTAACAATGAGCAGTTCTTC.

The J gene is TRBJ1-6, the V gene TRBV6-6, with 7 bases matching TRBD1. The V and J ends lost 6 bases and 8 bases, in that order; junction bases with no gene match: 7. Germline CDR1 reads MNHNY; CDR2 reads SVGAGI (reference sequence). The CDR3 contains 14 residues. This CDR3 reads CASRPDRVDSPLHF. The CDR3 nucleotides are TGTGCCAGCAGACCTGACAGGGTTGATTCACCCCTCCACTTT.

The rearrangement joins TRBV6-1 to TRBJ1-6, with D possibly TRBD1 on 6 matching bases. CDR1 is MNHNS, CDR2 SASEGT, per germline. CDR3 length: 14 amino acids. Trimming pared 5 bases from V and 6 bases from J, leaving 11 bases between. In DNA, the CDR3 is TGTGCCAGCAGTCGGAGCAGGGGTAATTCACCCCTCCACTTT. This encodes CASSRSRGNSPLHF.

This chain joins TRBV6-5 and TRBJ2-3, with D perhaps TRBD1 (6 bases). Trimming left V 6 bases short and J 0 bases short, with 7 bases between. The CDR3 runs 13 residues. Germline V gene sequence: CDR1 MNHEY, CDR2 SVGAGI. The chain's CDR3 is CASRDSSTDTQYF. CDR3 in DNA: TGTGCCAGCAGGGACAGTAGCACAGATACGCAGTATTTT.

This chain joins TRBV5-1 and TRBJ2-7, with TRBD1 matching 7 bases. There are 15 residues in the CDR3. The J segment lost 1 base and the V segment lost 0 bases, leaving 4 bases of the junction unmatched. From germline, CDR1 is SGHRS and CDR2 YFSETQ. The CDR3 here is CASSLVAGGSYEQYF. CDR3 nucleotides: TGCGCCAGCAGCTTGGTAGCAGGGGGTTCCTACGAGCAGTACTTC.

V is TRBV7-6 and J is TRBJ2-7, with a tentative D call TRBD2 (5 bases). The CDR3 runs 17 residues. V gave up 7 bases and J gave up 2 bases, with 24 bases separating them. The germline gives CDR1 SGHVS, CDR2 FNYEAQ. CDR3 nucleotides: TGTGCCAGCACCGTCCCATCCGGGGAACGCAGTGCCTACGAGCAGTACTTC. This encodes CASTVPSGERSAYEQYF. Using reference TRBV7-6 and TRBJ2-7 for the parts outside the CDR3, the full variable domain is GAGVSQSPRYKVTKRGQDVALRCDPISGHVSLYWYRQALGQGPEFLTYFNYEAQQDKSGLPNDRFSAERPEGSISTLTIQRTEQRDSAMYRCASTVPSGERSAYEQYFGPGTRLTVT.

The chain employs TRBV19 and TRBJ1-2; TRBD1 is a possible D gene (6 bases). The CDR3 spans 13 residues. Germline CDR1 LNHDA, CDR2 SQIVND (reference sequence). V lost 6 bases, J lost 5 bases, and 13 bases lay in between. CDR3 in amino acids: CASSTQQGYGYTF. The DNA of the CDR3 is TGTGCCAGTAGCACCCAACAGGGATATGGCTACACCTTC.

This clone came up a few times. The chain carries TRBV7-2 and TRBJ2-7; D remains unclear. Germline loops: CDR1 SGHTA, CDR2 FQGNSA. The V end lost 8 bases, the J end lost 0 bases, and 14 bases lay between the germline ends. The CDR3 is 14 residues long. In DNA form, the CDR3 reads TGTGCCAGCCGCTCTCCGGCTAGCTCCTACGAGCAGTACTTC. This encodes CASRSPASSYEQYF.

This clone has a single count. The gene calls are TRBV6-5 and TRBJ2-7; 9 bases match TRBD1. Germline CDR1 reads MNHEY; CDR2 reads SVGAGI. This CDR3 is built from 15 residues. Trimming cost V 5 bases and J 5 bases; bases outside gene matches: 10. The CDR3 sequence: CASSRSGTGIDEQYF. The CDR3 DNA reads as TGTGCCAGCAGTCGCTCCGGGACAGGGATTGACGAGCAGTACTTC.

The V gene is TRBV6-1, the J gene TRBJ1-2, with TRBD1 identical over 7 bases. CDR1 and CDR2 from the germline V gene are MNHNS and SASEGT. After removal of 7 bases from V and 6 bases from J, the junction contained 14 bases not matched to a gene. The CDR3 spans 15 residues. The CDR3 nucleotides read TGTGCCAGCACGTATCTAGGCCAGGGGGTCGATGGCTACACCTTC. Amino acid sequence: CASTYLGQGVDGYTF.

The chain recombines TRBV7-6 with TRBJ1-1; TRBD1 is a possible D gene (6 bases). Germline-derived CDR1 and CDR2 are SGHVS and FNYEAQ. V was trimmed by 5 bases and J by 4 bases, leaving 14 bases between them. CDR3 length equals 14 residues. In DNA, the CDR3 is TGTGCCAGCAGCGGAGGACAGTGGGGCACTGAAGCTTTCTTT. This sequence encodes CASSGGQWGTEAFF.

The chain carries TRBV5-3 and TRBJ2-3; 12 nucleotides match TRBD2. Being an ORF, TRBV5-3 has a function that is uncertain. The CDR3 loop spans 17 amino acids. The V segment lost 0 bases and the J segment 0 bases; nucleotides outside the gene matches: 2. CDR3: CARSLDGTSGSTDTQYF. The DNA for the CDR3 is TGTGCCAGAAGCTTGGACGGGACTAGCGGGAGCACAGATACGCAGTATTTT.

The rearrangement joins TRBV7-9 to TRBJ1-6; tentatively, D is TRBD1 (5 bases). The CDR3 is made up of 14 amino acids. Trimming removed 3 bases from V and 8 bases from J, with 11 bases in between. Looked up from germline, CDR1 is SEHNR and CDR2 is FQNEAQ (reference sequence). In DNA, the CDR3 is TGTGCCAGCAGCTTCGGGGGGAATTATTCACCCCTCCACTTT. The encoded protein is CASSFGGNYSPLHF.